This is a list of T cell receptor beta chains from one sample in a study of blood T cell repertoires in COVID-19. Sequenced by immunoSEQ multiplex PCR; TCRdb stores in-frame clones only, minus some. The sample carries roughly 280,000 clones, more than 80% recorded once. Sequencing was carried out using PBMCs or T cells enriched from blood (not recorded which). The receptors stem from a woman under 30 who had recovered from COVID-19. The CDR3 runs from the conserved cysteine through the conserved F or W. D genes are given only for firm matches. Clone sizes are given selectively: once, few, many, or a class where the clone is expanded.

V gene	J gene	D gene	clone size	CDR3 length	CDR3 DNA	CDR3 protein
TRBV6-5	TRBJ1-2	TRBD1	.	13	TGTGCCAGCAGACCGGGACAGGGGGGCGGCTACACCTTC	CASRPGQGGGYTF
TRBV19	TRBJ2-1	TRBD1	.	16	TGTGCCAGTAGTTATGGGCCGGGACAGGGCAGCAATGAGCAGTTCTTC	CASSYGPGQGSNEQFF
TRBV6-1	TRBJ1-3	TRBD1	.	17	TGTGCCAGCAGTGGAATCAACAGGGGACTCAGTGGAAACACCATATATTTT	CASSGINRGLSGNTIYF
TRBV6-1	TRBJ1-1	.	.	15	TGTGCCAGCAGTGAAGAGTTCACGGTGAACACTGAAGCTTTCTTT	CASSEEFTVNTEAFF
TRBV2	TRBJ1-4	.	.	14	TGTGCCAGCAGTGAAAGGCGGGTTAATGAAAAACTGTTTTTT	CASSERRVNEKLFF
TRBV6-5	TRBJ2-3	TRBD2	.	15	TGTGCCAGCAGTTACCGCGGGGGATTCACAGATACGCAGTATTTT	CASSYRGGFTDTQYF
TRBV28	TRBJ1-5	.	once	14	TGTGCCAGCAGTTTATCAGGGTCATTTCAGCCCCAGCATTTT	CASSLSGSFQPQHF
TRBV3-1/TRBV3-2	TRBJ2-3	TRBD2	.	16	TGTGCCAGCAGCCTCCGGACTAGCGGGGGCACAGATACGCAGTATTTT	CASSLRTSGGTDTQYF
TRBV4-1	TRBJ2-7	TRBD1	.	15	TGCGCCAGCAGCCAAGAGGGACAGGGGAACTACGAGCAGTACTTC	CASSQEGQGNYEQYF
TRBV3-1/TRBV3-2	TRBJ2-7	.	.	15	TGTGCCAGCAGCCAAGGGGCAGGGAAGGGGTACGAGCAGTACTTC	CASSQGAGKGYEQYF
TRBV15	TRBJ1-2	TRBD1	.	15	TGTGCCACCACCGCCGGGACAGCGTTTAACTATGGCTACACCTTC	CATTAGTAFNYGYTF
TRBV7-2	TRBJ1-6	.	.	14	TGTGCCAGCATTCCCGGGACACTAAATTCACCCCTCCACTTT	CASIPGTLNSPLHF
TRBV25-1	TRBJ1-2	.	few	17	TGTGCCAGCAGTGAATATTTTCCCGGGACTCGGGAGTATGGCTACACCTTC	CASSEYFPGTREYGYTF
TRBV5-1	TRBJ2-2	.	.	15	TGCGCCAGCAGCTCCCTCAGGGCGAACACCGGGGAGCTGTTTTTT	CASSSLRANTGELFF
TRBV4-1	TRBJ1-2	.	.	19	TGCGCCAGCAGCCAAGGGCCAGTCCAGATGGGGCATCCTAACTATGGCTACACCTTC	CASSQGPVQMGHPNYGYTF
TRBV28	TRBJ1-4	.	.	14	TGTGCCAGCAGTTTCAGGCCGCTGGGTGAAAAACTGTTTTTT	CASSFRPLGEKLFF
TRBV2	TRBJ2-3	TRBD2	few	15	TGTGCCAGCAGTGTGACTAGCGGGGGAACAGATACGCAGTATTTT	CASSVTSGGTDTQYF
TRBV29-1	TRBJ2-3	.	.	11	TGCAGCGTTGTATTAACAGATACGCAGTATTTT	CSVVLTDTQYF
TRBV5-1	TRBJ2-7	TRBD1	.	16	TGCGCCAGCAGCTTGGCCGATGGGACAGGTCTCTACGAGCAGTACTTC	CASSLADGTGLYEQYF
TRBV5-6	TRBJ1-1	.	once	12	TGTGCCAGCAGCTTGCGCAGAACTGAAGCTTTCTTT	CASSLRRTEAFF
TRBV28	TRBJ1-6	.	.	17	TGTGCCAGCAGTTTATGGGGAGGAGCACCCAGTAATTCACCCCTCCACTTT	CASSLWGGAPSNSPLHF
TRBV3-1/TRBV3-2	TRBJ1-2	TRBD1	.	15	TGTGCCAGCAGCCAAGATGAAGGGGGCTCTCATGGCTACACCTTC	CASSQDEGGSHGYTF
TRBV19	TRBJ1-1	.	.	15	TGTGCCAGTAGTATAGAGTATTGGGGGGGGACTGAAGCTTTCTTT	CASSIEYWGGTEAFF
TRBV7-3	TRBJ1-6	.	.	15	TGTGCCAGCAGCCTAACAGGAGCCTATAATTCACCCCTCCACTTT	CASSLTGAYNSPLHF
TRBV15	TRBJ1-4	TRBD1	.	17	TGTGCCACCAGCAGTGTAAGATCCGGGACAGAGAATGAAAAACTGTTTTTT	CATSSVRSGTENEKLFF
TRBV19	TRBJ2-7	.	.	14	TGTGCCAGTAGTATAGATCGACAGGGTAGCGGGCAGTACTTC	CASSIDRQGSGQYF
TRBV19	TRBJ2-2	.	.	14	TGTGCCAGTAGTATTGGAGTAAACACCGGGGAGCTGTTTTTT	CASSIGVNTGELFF
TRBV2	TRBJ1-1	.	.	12	TGTGCCAGCAGCCAGCTTCAGAGAGGAGCTTTCTTT	CASSQLQRGAFF
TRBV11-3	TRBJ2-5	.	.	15	TGTGCCAGCAGCTTGGCCCCAGGGGCCCGAGAGACCCAGTACTTC	CASSLAPGARETQYF
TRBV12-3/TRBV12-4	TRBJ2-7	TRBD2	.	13	TGTGCCAGCAGTCGGACTAGCTACTACGAGCAGTACTTC	CASSRTSYYEQYF
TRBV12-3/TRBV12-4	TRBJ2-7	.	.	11	TGTGCCAGCAGTTTTCGTGCGGAGCAGTACTTC	CASSFRAEQYF
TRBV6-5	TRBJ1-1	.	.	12	TGTGCCAGCAGTCGAGGGCAAACTGAAGCTTTCTTT	CASSRGQTEAFF
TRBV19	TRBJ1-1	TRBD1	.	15	TGTGCCAGTAGTATTAGGAGGACAGGGGGCACTGAAGCTTTCTTT	CASSIRRTGGTEAFF
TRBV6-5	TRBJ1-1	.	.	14	TGTGCCAGCAGTTACTTACAGGGGAACACTGAAGCTTTCTTT	CASSYLQGNTEAFF
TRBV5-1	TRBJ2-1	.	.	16	TGCGCCAGCAGCCCCTTGGGAGGTCCCCTTTACAATGAGCAGTTCTTC	CASSPLGGPLYNEQFF
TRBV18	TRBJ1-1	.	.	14	TGTGCCAGCTCACCGGGGGGGGCAAGGACTGAAGCTTTCTTT	CASSPGGARTEAFF
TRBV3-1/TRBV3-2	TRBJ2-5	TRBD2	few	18	TGTGCCAGCAGCCCGAGACTAGCGGGGGAGGGTTTGAGAGAGACCCAGTACTTC	CASSPRLAGEGLRETQYF
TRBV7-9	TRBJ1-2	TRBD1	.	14	TGTGCCAGCAGCCCCATAGGGACAGGGGATGGCTACACCTTC	CASSPIGTGDGYTF
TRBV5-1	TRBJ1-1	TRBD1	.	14	TGCGCCAGCGCTAGAAGGGCAGGGGGCACTGAAGCTTTCTTT	CASARRAGGTEAFF
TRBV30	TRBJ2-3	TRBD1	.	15	TGTGCCTGGAGTTCGGGACAGGGTTTCGCAGATACGCAGTATTTT	CAWSSGQGFADTQYF
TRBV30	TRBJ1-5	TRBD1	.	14	TGTGCCTGGAGTGGCGGACAGGGTGATCAGCCCCAGCATTTT	CAWSGGQGDQPQHF
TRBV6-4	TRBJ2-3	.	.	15	TGTGCCAGCAGTGACGGAGCGGCCACCACAGATACGCAGTATTTT	CASSDGAATTDTQYF
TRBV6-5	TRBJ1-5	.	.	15	TGTGCCAGCAGGGCGGCGGGCTATAGCAATCAGCCCCAGCATTTT	CASRAAGYSNQPQHF
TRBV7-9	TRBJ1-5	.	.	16	TGTGCCAGCAGCTTAGCCCCGGGACCGGGGGGCCAGCCCCAGCATTTT	CASSLAPGPGGQPQHF
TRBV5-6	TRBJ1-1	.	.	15	TGTGCCAGCAGCCTCCCTGGCAGGGTGAACACTGAAGCTTTCTTT	CASSLPGRVNTEAFF
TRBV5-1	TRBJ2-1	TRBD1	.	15	TGCGCCAGCAGCCACGGGGACAGGGAGTACAATGAGCAGTTCTTC	CASSHGDREYNEQFF
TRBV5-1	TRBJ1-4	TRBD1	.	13	TGCGCCAGCAAAAGGGACAGGGGTGAAAAACTGTTTTTT	CASKRDRGEKLFF